These 23 T cell receptor beta chains share one sample of origin, sequenced in a study of blood T cell repertoires in COVID-19. Some clones are missing from TCRdb's copy, which holds only in-frame ones; the method was immunoSEQ multiplex PCR. The sample records about 180,000 clones, approximately 85% being singletons. Sequenced sample: peripheral blood. All receptors derive from a man aged 80 or over with COVID-19, enrolled during active disease.

This chain joins TRBV7-8 and TRBJ2-1; the match to TRBD2 covers 7 bases. Germline CDR1 is SGHVS and CDR2 is FQNEAQ. J gave up 9 bases and V 5 bases, and 4 bases lay outside the gene matches. CDR3 length: 12 residues. CDR3 amino acids: CASSRWGGEQFF. CDR3 coding DNA: TGTGCCAGCAGCCGATGGGGGGGTGAGCAGTTCTTC.

The rearrangement joins TRBV25-1 to TRBJ1-1; TRBD1 is a possible D gene (6 bases). CDR3 length: 14 residues. Germline CDR1 is MGHDK and CDR2 is SYGVNS. Trimming cost V 4 bases and J 4 bases, with 13 bases left between them. In nucleotides, the CDR3 is TGTGCCAGCAGTGCCCCCAGGGGCACCACTGAAGCTTTCTTT. This codes for CASSAPRGTTEAFF.

The V and J genes are TRBV19 and TRBJ2-3; 7 positions agree with TRBD2. J lost 9 bases, V lost 5 bases, and 5 bases had no gene match. The CDR3 length is 12 residues. Germline V CDR1 and CDR2: LNHDA, SQIVND (reference sequence). The CDR3 here is CASSAQRGTQYF. The CDR3 coding sequence is TGTGCCAGTAGTGCCCAGCGGGGAACGCAGTATTTT.

V gene TRBV4-2 combines with J gene TRBJ1-3; 11 bases align to TRBD1. CDR3 length equals 17 residues. V lost 1 base to trimming and J lost 4 bases; unmatched junction nucleotides: 6. The V gene's germline CDR1 is LGHNA and CDR2 YNFKEQ. The CDR3 is CASSQGGTGGKGNTIYF. DNA for the CDR3: TGTGCCAGCAGCCAAGGAGGGACAGGGGGGAAAGGAAACACCATATATTTT.

The rearrangement links TRBV20-1 to TRBJ1-1; D remains ambiguous. This CDR3 region has 11 residues. The V gene's germline CDR1 is DFQATT and CDR2 SNEGSKA (reference sequence). The V end was cut by 5 bases, the J end by 1 base, with 5 bases between. In DNA, the CDR3 is TGCAGTGCTTCAGGGAACACTGAAGCTTTCTTT. It encodes CSASGNTEAFF.

This clone has only a few counts. The V and J genes are TRBV18 and TRBJ1-2; D perhaps matches TRBD1 (5 bases). Germline CDR1 and CDR2: KGHSH and LQKENI. CDR3 length: 14 residues. V dropped 4 bases and J dropped 4 bases, with 13 bases sitting between them. CDR3 coding DNA: TGTGCCAGCTCACGTGGGGCCCCTGGCTATGGCTACACCTTC. Residues: CASSRGAPGYGYTF.

V is TRBV6-5 and J is TRBJ1-2; D unresolved. The CDR3 runs 12 residues. Trimming took off 2 bases at V and 5 bases at J, with 6 bases between the two ends. Germline values: CDR1 MNHEY, CDR2 SVGAGI. The CDR3: CASSYRGYGYTF. CDR3 nucleotides: TGTGCCAGCAGTTACCGAGGTTATGGCTACACCTTC.

The chain combines TRBV4-1 with TRBJ1-5; D might be TRBD1 (6 bases). CDR1 is MGHRA and CDR2 is YSYEKL in the germline V gene. The CDR3 spans 19 residues. Trimming cost V 0 bases and J 0 bases, with 18 bases left between them. The CDR3 protein is CASSQEGGTSRYSNQPQHF. The CDR3 DNA sequence: TGCGCCAGCAGCCAAGAGGGAGGGACAAGCCGTTATAGCAATCAGCCCCAGCATTTT.

This chain links TRBV15 with TRBJ1-4; no clear D. Germline V CDR1 and CDR2: LNHNV, YYDKDF (reference sequence). The ends were cut back, 3 bases at V and 0 bases at J, with 11 bases in the middle. The CDR3 contains 16 residues. The CDR3 region is CATSRAPRATNEKLFF. As DNA, the CDR3 is TGTGCCACCAGCAGGGCCCCCCGGGCAACTAATGAAAAACTGTTTTTT.

This chain uses TRBV28 with TRBJ2-3; 7 bases align to TRBD2. The CDR3 has 15 amino acids. The J segment lost 1 base and the V segment lost 6 bases, leaving 7 bases of the junction unmatched. Germline lookup yields CDR1 MDHEN and CDR2 SYDVKM. CDR3: CASRTAAGGTDTQYF. CDR3 sequence (DNA): TGTGCCAGCAGAACTGCGGCGGGGGGCACAGATACGCAGTATTTT.

J is TRBJ2-7 and V is TRBV19; D might be TRBD1 (6 bases). This CDR3 comprises 14 residues. V was shortened by 6 bases and J by 6 bases, with 18 bases between the two germline ends. Per germline, CDR1 LNHDA and CDR2 SQIVND (reference sequence). The CDR3 spells CASRARDKTGEQYF. The CDR3 coding sequence is TGTGCCAGTAGGGCCCGGGACAAGACAGGCGAGCAGTACTTC.

This chain links TRBV4-2 with TRBJ1-2; 7 nucleotides line up with TRBD1. There are 15 residues in the CDR3. The germline V gene has CDR1 LGHNA and CDR2 YNFKEQ. The trim removed 0 bases at V and 4 bases at J, leaving 5 bases unmatched. CDR3 bases: TGTGCCAGCAGCCAAGACGTAAGGGACAGCTATGGCTACACCTTC. Protein: CASSQDVRDSYGYTF.

The rearrangement links TRBV18 to TRBJ1-4; D possibly corresponds to TRBD1 (5 bases). The germline CDR1 and CDR2 sequences are KGHSH and LQKENI. The CDR3 has 15 amino acids. V was pared by 3 bases and J by 3 bases, with 11 bases between. In DNA form, the CDR3 reads TGTGCCAGCTCACCCAGGGATCTTGCTAATGAAAAACTGTTTTTT. It encodes CASSPRDLANEKLFF. Full variable domain (remainder filled in from reference TRBV18 and TRBJ1-4): NAGVMQNPRHLVRRRGQEARLRCSPMKGHSHVYWYRQLPEEGLKFMVYLQKENIIDESGMPKERFSAEFPKEGPSILRIQQVVRGDSAAYFCASSPRDLANEKLFFGSGTQLSVL.

The chain recombines TRBV7-6 with TRBJ2-3; weak D call: TRBD1 (6 bases). CDR3 length equals 15 residues. Germline values: CDR1 SGHVS, CDR2 FNYEAQ. Deletions cut 2 bases from V and 6 bases from J, with 15 bases between. Written as DNA, the CDR3 is TGTGCCAGCAGCTTACAGAGACAGGATGGGGATACGCAGTATTTT. This codes for CASSLQRQDGDTQYF. The full variable domain, rest sourced from reference TRBV7-6 and TRBJ2-3, is GAGVSQSPRYKVTKRGQDVALRCDPISGHVSLYWYRQALGQGPEFLTYFNYEAQQDKSGLPNDRFSAERPEGSISTLTIQRTEQRDSAMYRCASSLQRQDGDTQYFGPGTRLTVL.

This chain joins TRBV2 and TRBJ2-5; 8 nucleotides align to TRBD2. Trimming cost V 0 bases and J 5 bases; bases outside gene matches: 5. This CDR3 contains 15 residues. The V gene's germline CDR1 is SNHLY and CDR2 FYNNEI. The CDR3 loop reads CASSEARGVRETQYF. The DNA of the CDR3 is TGTGCCAGCAGTGAAGCGCGGGGGGTTCGGGAGACCCAGTACTTC.

V gene TRBV19 combines with J gene TRBJ1-2; the match to TRBD1 covers 8 bases. V gave up 0 bases and J gave up 7 bases; unmatched junction bases: 7. Germline V gene sequence: CDR1 LNHDA, CDR2 SQIVND (reference sequence). This CDR3 region has 15 residues. CDR3 nucleotides: TGTGCCAGTAGTATAGATCGGACAGGGTCCGCTGGCTACACCTTC. Residues: CASSIDRTGSAGYTF.

This clone was found a few times. The V call is TRBV5-4, the J call TRBJ1-6; 7 bases are a match to TRBD1. V gave up 0 bases and J gave up 12 bases; unmatched junction bases: 6. Germline values: CDR1 SGHNT, CDR2 YYREEE (reference sequence). CDR3 length equals 14 residues. The CDR3 here is CASSLEQGTLPLHF. The CDR3 bases are TGTGCCAGCAGCTTGGAACAGGGGACCCTACCCCTCCACTTT.

The table lists this clone with a few counts. The rearrangement links TRBV5-4 to TRBJ1-2, with a possible D match to TRBD1 (5 bases). In germline, CDR1 is SGHNT, CDR2 YYREEE (reference sequence). This CDR3 region has 13 residues. The V and J ends lost 2 bases and 8 bases respectively, with 13 bases between them. CDR3 region: CASSFQRGGGYTF. In DNA, the CDR3 is TGTGCCAGCAGCTTTCAGAGGGGAGGGGGCTACACCTTC.

V and J are TRBV11-1 and TRBJ2-2, with TRBD1 identical over 9 bases. The germline V gene has CDR1 SGHAT and CDR2 FQDESV (reference sequence). V shed 6 bases, J shed 5 bases, and the junction held 7 bases outside the gene matches. There are 15 residues in the CDR3. In nucleotides, the CDR3 is TGTGCCAGCAGTCCGGGACAGGGTAGGACCGGGGAGCTGTTTTTT. Its translation is CASSPGQGRTGELFF.

This chain links TRBV5-6 with TRBJ2-6; 8 nucleotides line up with TRBD1. Germline V gene data show CDR1 as SGHDT and CDR2 as YYEEEE. The CDR3 consists of 18 residues. Trimming removed 0 bases from V and 0 bases from J; junction bases left unmatched: 5. The CDR3 bases are TGTGCCAGCAGCTTGGGTTGGGACAGGCCCTCTGGGGCCAACGTCCTGACTTTC. Translating gives CASSLGWDRPSGANVLTF.

In this sample, this clone turned up once. CDR3 sequence: CASSPWTSVDNEQFF. CDR3 bases: TGTGCCAGCAGCCCCTGGACTAGCGTAGACAATGAGCAGTTCTTC. The chain uses TRBV7-2 and TRBJ2-1, with 9 bases that match TRBD2. This CDR3 has 15 residues. The germline V gene encodes CDR1 SGHTA and CDR2 FQGNSA. Losses at the gene ends were 5 bases for V and 5 bases for J; bases not matched to a gene: 7.

The chain combines TRBV19 with TRBJ2-4, with 8 bases matching TRBD1. The CDR3 extends over 15 amino acids. The V gene end was trimmed by 4 bases and the J gene end by 1 base; junction bases not matched to a gene: 3. Looked up from germline, CDR1 is LNHDA and CDR2 is SQIVND (reference sequence). The DNA of the CDR3 is TGTGCCAGTAGTAATCAGGGGGCGGCCAAAAACATTCAGTACTTC. Residues: CASSNQGAAKNIQYF.

The chain recombines TRBV4-2 with TRBJ1-2, with 7 bases aligning to TRBD1. The CDR3 runs 15 residues. Germline V gene data show CDR1 as LGHNA and CDR2 as YNFKEQ. The junction had 8 bases not matched to a gene; V was cut back by 3 bases and J by 4 bases. The CDR3 coding sequence is TGTGCCAGCAGCCAGGCCAGACAGGGAATCTATGGCTACACCTTC. Translated, it gives CASSQARQGIYGYTF.